This TCR beta chain stems from a study of cytotoxic CD8 clonotypes in ibrutinib-treated CLL. As for the study in general: Roughly 10 relapsed/refractory, 15 treatment-naive; roughly 17 IGHV unmutated. Sequenced samples delivered averages of 255,043 productive templates and 80,000 to 100,000 productive rearrangements.

Points from the study as a whole: Progressing patients had sampling times that differed from those of sustained-remission patients.

Turning to this clone: The antigen is undetermined.

The assay was immunoSEQ multiplex PCR, and TCRdb's table has in-frame clones only and misses some. The sample shows some 200,000 clones, approximately 70% of them seen only once. This TCR was recovered from a human donor with chronic lymphocytic leukemia. Material: PBMCs, obtained after 12 months of ibrutinib treatment.

The CDR3 sequence is CASSFIEGARYGYTF. The CDR3 nucleotides are TGTGCCAGCAGTTTTATCGAGGGGGCTAGGTATGGCTACACCTTC. This chain joins TRBV27 and TRBJ1-2, with 7 bases aligning to TRBD1. This CDR3 has 15 amino acids. From germline, CDR1 is MNHEY and CDR2 SMNVEV (reference sequence). V lost 3 bases and J lost 5; bases outside the gene matches: 9.